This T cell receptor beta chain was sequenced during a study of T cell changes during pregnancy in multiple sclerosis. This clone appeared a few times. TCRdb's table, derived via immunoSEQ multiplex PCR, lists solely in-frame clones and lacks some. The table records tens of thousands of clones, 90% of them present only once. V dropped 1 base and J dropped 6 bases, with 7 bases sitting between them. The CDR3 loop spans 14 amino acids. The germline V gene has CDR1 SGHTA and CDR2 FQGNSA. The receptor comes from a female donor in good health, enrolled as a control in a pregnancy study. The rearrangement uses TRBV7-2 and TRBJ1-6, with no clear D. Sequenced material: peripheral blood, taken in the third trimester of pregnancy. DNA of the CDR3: TGTGCCAGCAGCTTAGACGTCAGTAATTCACCCCTCCACTTT. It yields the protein CASSLDVSNSPLHF.